This T cell receptor beta chain was recorded in a study of blood T cell repertoires in COVID-19. Study-wide background: Specimens from acute and convalescent COVID-19 originated in the United States, Italy and Spain.

The V segment lost 5 bases and the J segment 6 bases; nucleotides outside the gene matches: 4. CDR1 SNHLY and CDR2 FYNNEI come from the germline V gene. This CDR3 has 13 amino acids. Cohort allocation depended upon clinical history that participants reported. Sequencing was performed with immunoSEQ multiplex PCR; in TCRdb, only in-frame clones are kept and a portion is missing. Among 250,000 or so clones listed, around 82% were seen once. This clonotype originated in a man in his fifties who had recovered from COVID-19. Sequenced: PBMCs or T cells enriched from blood (not recorded which). The chain recombines TRBV2 with TRBJ1-3; 7 positions match TRBD1. In nucleotides, the CDR3 is TGTGCCAGCAGTATACAGGGGATAAACACCATATATTTT. It specifies CASSIQGINTIYF. The variable domain in full, completed from reference TRBV2 and TRBJ1-3, reads EPEVTQTPSHQVTQMGQEVILRCVPISNHLYFYWYRQILGQKVEFLVSFYNNEISEKSEIFDDQFSVERPDGSNFTLKIRSTKLEDSAMYFCASSIQGINTIYFGEGSWLTVV.